The 21 T cell receptor beta chains listed next were all sequenced from one sample in a study of cytomegalovirus exposure and HLA in healthy donors. The repertoire was sequenced with immunoSEQ multiplex PCR; TCRdb's copy has only in-frame clones and lacks some. The repertoire holds roughly 150,000 clones, with 70% to 85% as singletons. The specimen was PBMCs. These TCRs come from a man under 40 in good health and CMV-seropositive.

The CDR3 DNA reads TGTGCCAGCAGCGTGGGAGACAGGGGACATACGCAGTATTTT. Translation: CASSVGDRGHTQYF. The chain joins TRBV9 to TRBJ2-3; 8 nucleotides align to TRBD1. Germline CDR1 is SGDLS and CDR2 is YYNGEE. After removal of 2 bases from V and 7 bases from J, the junction contained 6 bases not matched to a gene. CDR3 size: 14 residues.

This chain joins TRBV6-5 and TRBJ1-2; 8 bases are a match to TRBD1. The CDR3 length is 14 residues. The germline V gene has CDR1 MNHEY and CDR2 SVGAGI. Trimming cost V 2 bases and J 4 bases; bases outside gene matches: 3. DNA of the CDR3: TGTGCCAGCAGTTACGACAGGGGACTCTATGGCTACACCTTC. Protein: CASSYDRGLYGYTF.

V and J are TRBV5-6 and TRBJ1-5, with TRBD1 as a possible D gene (6 bases). V was pared by 6 bases and J by 9 bases, with 19 bases between. Germline assignment: CDR1 SGHDT and CDR2 YYEEEE. This CDR3 spans 14 amino acids. As DNA, the CDR3 is TGTGCCAGCAACCTGAGGGGGGGGTATGGGCCCCAGCATTTT. This gives the protein CASNLRGGYGPQHF.

This clone was observed a handful of times. The chain links TRBV4-1 to TRBJ1-2; TRBD1 might be the D (5 bases). Germline CDR1 and CDR2: MGHRA and YSYEKL. V lost 4 bases to trimming and J lost 6 bases, with 15 bases between them. The CDR3 spans 14 residues. The CDR3 DNA reads TGCGCCAGCAGCCCCAACAGGTATCAAGATGGCTACACCTTC. As protein: CASSPNRYQDGYTF.

The table lists this clone with many counts. The chain uses TRBV9 and TRBJ1-3; 8 bases map to TRBD1. CDR1 SGDLS and CDR2 YYNGEE come from the germline V gene. The ends lost 1 base at V and 4 bases at J; junction bases unmatched: 4. This CDR3 contains 15 residues. The CDR3 bases are TGTGCCAGCAGCGTACAGGGGGCTAAAGGAAACACCATATATTTT. It specifies CASSVQGAKGNTIYF.

This chain links TRBV19 with TRBJ2-5; tentatively, D is TRBD2 (5 bases). V lost 5 bases to trimming and J lost 2 bases, with 15 bases between them. Germline lookup yields CDR1 LNHDA and CDR2 SQIVND (reference sequence). The CDR3 covers 15 residues. CDR3 region: CASSDSGLAQETQYF. As DNA, the CDR3 is TGTGCCAGTAGTGATTCCGGGTTAGCGCAAGAGACCCAGTACTTC.

The CDR3 DNA is TGTGCCAGCAGTCGATTGCTCGGACAGAAGAATCAGCCCCAGCATTTT. As protein: CASSRLLGQKNQPQHF. The chain links TRBV28 to TRBJ1-5, with a weak D call TRBD1 (6 bases). Germline values: CDR1 MDHEN, CDR2 SYDVKM. The CDR3 consists of 16 residues. The V end was cut by 5 bases, the J end by 4 bases, with 18 bases between.

CDR3 DNA: TGTGCCAGCAGCCAAGACCCAACTTACAATGAGCAGTTCTTC. It yields the protein CASSQDPTYNEQFF. The rearrangement links TRBV14 to TRBJ2-1, with unresolved D. Germline lookup yields CDR1 SGHDN and CDR2 FVKESK. This CDR3 contains 14 residues. Between the trimmed V and J ends, which lost 0 bases and 4 bases, there was a span of 7 bases. The variable domain in full, completed from reference TRBV14 and TRBJ2-1, reads EAGVTQFPSHSVIEKGQTVTLRCDPISGHDNLYWYRRVMGKEIKFLLHFVKESKQDESGMPNNRFLAERTGGTYSTLKVQPAELEDSGVYFCASSQDPTYNEQFFGPGTRLTVL.

The chain carries TRBV5-8 and TRBJ2-3, with 7 bases fitting TRBD2. The J segment lost 0 bases and the V segment lost 2 bases, leaving 3 bases of the junction unmatched. This CDR3 spans 15 amino acids. The germline V gene has CDR1 SGHTS and CDR2 YDEGEE. The CDR3 bases are TGTGCCAGCAGCTTAAGCGGGGAGAGCACAGATACGCAGTATTTT. As protein: CASSLSGESTDTQYF.

V is TRBV28 and J is TRBJ2-5; 7 bases map to TRBD1. Germline V gene data show CDR1 as MDHEN and CDR2 as SYDVKM. The CDR3 spans 14 residues. The trim removed 5 bases at V and 0 bases at J, leaving 3 bases unmatched. In nucleotides, the CDR3 is TGTGCCAGCAGTATCAGGGGGAACCAAGAGACCCAGTACTTC. It encodes CASSIRGNQETQYF.

This clone was picked up a small number of times. This sequence joins TRBV19 and TRBJ1-5, with TRBD1 identical over 8 bases. Germline CDR1 LNHDA, CDR2 SQIVND (reference sequence). CDR3 length: 13 residues. With V trimmed by 7 bases and J by 4 bases, 3 bases remained unmatched. The CDR3 sequence: CASKDRANQPQHF. CDR3 nucleotide sequence: TGTGCCAGTAAGGACAGGGCTAATCAGCCCCAGCATTTT.

The V and J genes are TRBV5-1 and TRBJ1-2; 7 nucleotides match TRBD1. The V gene end was trimmed by 4 bases and the J gene end by 2 bases; junction bases not matched to a gene: 8. The CDR3 covers 15 residues. Germline V gene lookup returns CDR1 SGHRS and CDR2 YFSETQ. In DNA form, the CDR3 reads TGCGCCAGCAGCCCCTGGACAGGCATAAACTATGGCTACACCTTC. Protein sequence: CASSPWTGINYGYTF.

This clone was seen only once. The rearrangement uses TRBV4-1 and TRBJ2-7; TRBD2 matches 8 bases. The CDR3 consists of 15 residues. V was clipped by 1 base and J by 5 bases; unmatched bases: 7. Germline CDR1 MGHRA, CDR2 YSYEKL. The CDR3 DNA follows: TGCGCCAGCAGCCAAGTAGCGGGAAGCCTAAACGAGCAGTACTTC. This gives the protein CASSQVAGSLNEQYF.

Turning to this clone: Other DNA sequences in the same sample also yield this CDR3. The genes are TRBV7-2 and TRBJ1-5; 11 nucleotides agree with TRBD1. CDR1 is SGHTA and CDR2 is FQGNSA in the germline V gene. The CDR3 is 17 residues long. The V segment lost 1 base and the J segment 2 bases; nucleotides outside the gene matches: 4. The chain's CDR3 is CASSLGRGQGGNQPQHF. Here the CDR3 DNA reads TGTGCCAGCAGCTTAGGCCGGGGACAGGGGGGCAATCAGCCCCAGCATTTT.

This chain uses TRBV27 with TRBJ2-2; D uncertain. Germline V gene lookup returns CDR1 MNHEY and CDR2 SMNVEV (reference sequence). This CDR3 spans 15 amino acids. V was shortened by 9 bases and J by 0 bases, with 14 bases between the two germline ends. The CDR3 loop is CASSPRQTNTGELFF. The CDR3 region has the DNA TGTGCCAGTTCTCCTAGGCAGACGAACACCGGGGAGCTGTTTTTT.

This clone was seen a handful of times. This rearrangement joins TRBV25-1 to TRBJ2-5; D is possibly TRBD2 (6 bases). Deletions cut 4 bases from V and 7 bases from J, with 19 bases between. Per germline, CDR1 MGHDK and CDR2 SYGVNS. This CDR3 has 15 residues. Here the CDR3 reads CASSGIRLGDGTQYF. In DNA form, the CDR3 reads TGTGCCAGCAGTGGAATCCGACTAGGGGACGGGACCCAGTACTTC. The whole variable domain, remainder taken from reference TRBV25-1 and TRBJ2-5, is EADIYQTPRYLVIGTGKKITLECSQTMGHDKMYWYQQDPGMELHLIHYSYGVNSTEKGDLSSESTVSRIRTEHFPLTLESARPSHTSQYLCASSGIRLGDGTQYFGPGTRLLVL.

The CDR3 region is CATSKKRRLAGVRGNTGELFF. The CDR3 coding sequence is TGTGCCACCAGCAAAAAACGGAGACTAGCGGGGGTGCGGGGTAACACCGGGGAGCTGTTTTTT. The chain carries TRBV15 and TRBJ2-2, with TRBD2 identical over 12 bases. CDR1 and CDR2 from the germline V gene are LNHNV and YYDKDF (reference sequence). This CDR3 comprises 21 residues. Trimming at V came to 4 bases and at J to 2 bases, leaving 17 bases not matched to a gene.

The V and J genes are TRBV19 and TRBJ1-2, with D possibly being TRBD1 (6 bases). V was trimmed by 3 bases and J by 2 bases, leaving 13 bases between them. This CDR3 region has 15 residues. Germline V gene sequence: CDR1 LNHDA, CDR2 SQIVND (reference sequence). In DNA form, the CDR3 reads TGTGCCAGTAGTATTCCAGGGGCCCTGAACTATGGCTACACCTTC. This codes for CASSIPGALNYGYTF.

The chain employs TRBV5-6 and TRBJ1-2, with 7 nucleotides matching TRBD1. V trimming: 4 bases; J trimming: 3 bases; junction bases outside the gene matches: 3. Per the germline V gene, CDR1 is SGHDT and CDR2 is YYEEEE. This CDR3 has 13 amino acids. The CDR3 reads CASSRDRDYGYTF. CDR3 nucleotide sequence: TGTGCCAGCAGCCGAGACAGGGACTATGGCTACACCTTC.

The chain employs TRBV9 and TRBJ2-1; TRBD1 matches at 9 bases. Germline lookup yields CDR1 SGDLS and CDR2 YYNGEE. V shed 3 bases and J 8 bases; nucleotides not matched to a gene: 9. The CDR3 loop spans 15 amino acids. The CDR3 nucleotides are TGTGCCAGCAGCGCACCGGGACAGGGAATCGATGAGCAGTTCTTC. Protein sequence: CASSAPGQGIDEQFF.

This rearrangement joins TRBV9 to TRBJ2-1; tentatively, D is TRBD2 (7 bases). In germline, CDR1 is SGDLS, CDR2 YYNGEE. The V gene lost 2 bases and the J gene lost 7 bases, with 13 bases spanning the gap. This CDR3 spans 14 amino acids. For the CDR3, the DNA is TGTGCCAGCAGCGTGGGGGGGCGTCAAAATGAGCAGTTCTTC. Its protein is CASSVGGRQNEQFF.